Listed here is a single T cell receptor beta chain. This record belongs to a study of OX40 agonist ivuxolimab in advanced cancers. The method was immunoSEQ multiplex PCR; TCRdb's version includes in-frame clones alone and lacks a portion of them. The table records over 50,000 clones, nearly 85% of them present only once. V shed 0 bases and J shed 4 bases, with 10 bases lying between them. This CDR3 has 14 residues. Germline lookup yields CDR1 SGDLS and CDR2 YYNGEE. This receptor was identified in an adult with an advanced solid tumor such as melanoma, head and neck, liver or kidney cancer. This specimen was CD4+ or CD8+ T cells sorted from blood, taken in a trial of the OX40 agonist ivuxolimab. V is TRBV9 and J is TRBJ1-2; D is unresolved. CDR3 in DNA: TGTGCCAGCAGCGTAGGCCAGAATCCCTATGGCTACACCTTC. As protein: CASSVGQNPYGYTF.